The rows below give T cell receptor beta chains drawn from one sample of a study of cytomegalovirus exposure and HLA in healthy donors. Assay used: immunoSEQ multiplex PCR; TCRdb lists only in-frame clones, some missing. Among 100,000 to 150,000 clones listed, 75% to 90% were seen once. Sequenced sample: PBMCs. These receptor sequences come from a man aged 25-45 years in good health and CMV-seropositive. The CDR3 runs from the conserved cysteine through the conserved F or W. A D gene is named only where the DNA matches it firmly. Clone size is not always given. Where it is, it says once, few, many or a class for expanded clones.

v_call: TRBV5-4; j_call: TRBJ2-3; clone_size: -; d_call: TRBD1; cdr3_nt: TGTGCCAGCAGCTCGGGACAGGGGGCTTCTTACTACACAGATACGCAGTATTTT; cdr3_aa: CASSSGQGASYYTDTQYF
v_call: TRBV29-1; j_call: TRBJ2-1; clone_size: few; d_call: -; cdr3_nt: TGCAGCGTTGAAGACGTCAGAGGCAATGAGCAGTTCTTC; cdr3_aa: CSVEDVRGNEQFF
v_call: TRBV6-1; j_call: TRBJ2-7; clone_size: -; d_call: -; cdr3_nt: TGTGCCAGCAGTGAAGTCTCTGTCTACGAGCAGTACTTC; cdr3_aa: CASSEVSVYEQYF
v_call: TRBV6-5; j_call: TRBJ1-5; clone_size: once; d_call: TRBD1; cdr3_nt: TGTGCCAGCAGTTACTCCACAGGGGTGGATCAGCCCCAGCATTTT; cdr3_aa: CASSYSTGVDQPQHF
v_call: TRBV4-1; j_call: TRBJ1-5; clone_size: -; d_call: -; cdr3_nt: TGCGCCAGCAGCCAAGCACCGGACTTGTTTACAGCTCATCAGCCCCAGCATTTT; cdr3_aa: CASSQAPDLFTAHQPQHF
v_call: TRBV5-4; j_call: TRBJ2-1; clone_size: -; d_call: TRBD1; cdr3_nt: TGTGCCAGCAGCCCGGGACAGAACTCCTACAATGAGCAGTTCTTC; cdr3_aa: CASSPGQNSYNEQFF
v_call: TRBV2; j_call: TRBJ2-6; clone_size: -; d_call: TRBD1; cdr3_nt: TGTGCCAGCACCAAGACAGGGTTTCCTGGGGCCAACGGCCTGACTTTC; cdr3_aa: CASTKTGFPGANGLTF
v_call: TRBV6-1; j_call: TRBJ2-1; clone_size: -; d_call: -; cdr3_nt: TGTGCCAGCAGTGCCCCTTATGGCGGGGCTGAGCAGTTCTTC; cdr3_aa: CASSAPYGGAEQFF
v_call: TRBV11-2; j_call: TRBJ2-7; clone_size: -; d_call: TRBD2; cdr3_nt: TGTGCCAGCAGCCCGAGAGGGACTAGCCTCTACGAGCAGTACTTC; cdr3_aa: CASSPRGTSLYEQYF
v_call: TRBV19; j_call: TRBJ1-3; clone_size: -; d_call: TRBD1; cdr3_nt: TGTGCCAGTAGCGGGACAGGGGGCGCGAACACCATATATTTT; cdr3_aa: CASSGTGGANTIYF
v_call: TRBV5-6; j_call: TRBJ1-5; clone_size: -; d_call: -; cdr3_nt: TGTGCCAGCAGCTTGAGGGAGGGGGTAGGTCAGCCCCAGCATTTT; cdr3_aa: CASSLREGVGQPQHF
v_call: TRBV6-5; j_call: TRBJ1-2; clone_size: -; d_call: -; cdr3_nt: TGTGCCAGCAGTTACCGGACAGCTAACTATGGCTACACCTTC; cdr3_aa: CASSYRTANYGYTF
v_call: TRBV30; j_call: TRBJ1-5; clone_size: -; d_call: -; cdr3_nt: TGTGCCTGGAGTGCGGTATATAGCAATCAGCCCCAGCATTTT; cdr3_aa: CAWSAVYSNQPQHF
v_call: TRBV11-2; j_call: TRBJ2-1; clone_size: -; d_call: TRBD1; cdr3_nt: TGTGCCAGCAGCTTCGGCGGGACAGGCTCCTACAATGAGCAGTTCTTC; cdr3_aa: CASSFGGTGSYNEQFF
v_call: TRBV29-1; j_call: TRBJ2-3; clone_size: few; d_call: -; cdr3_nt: TGCAGCGTTCGAAACGATCGGGATACGCAGTATTTT; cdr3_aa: CSVRNDRDTQYF
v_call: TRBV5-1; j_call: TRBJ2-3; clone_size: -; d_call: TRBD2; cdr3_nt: TGCGCCAGCAGTGGACTAGCGAACACAGATACGCAGTATTTT; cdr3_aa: CASSGLANTDTQYF
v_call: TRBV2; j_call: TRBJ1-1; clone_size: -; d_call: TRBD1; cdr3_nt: TGTGCCAGCAGTAGAAGGACAGGGACGAACACTGAAGCTTTCTTT; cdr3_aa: CASSRRTGTNTEAFF
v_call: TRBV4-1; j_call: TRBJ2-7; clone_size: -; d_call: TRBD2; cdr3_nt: TGCGCCAGCAGCCAACCGGGACTAGCGGGGGCTTACGAGCAGTACTTC; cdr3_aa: CASSQPGLAGAYEQYF